The entry that follows covers one T cell receptor (beta chain) sequence. Libraries were prepared by immunoSEQ multiplex PCR; TCRdb keeps only in-frame clonotypes and omits some of them. The sample records around 270,000 clones, over 75% being singletons. The sample belongs to a study of blood T cell repertoires in COVID-19. Germline V CDR1 and CDR2: ENHRY, SYGVKD. Trimming cost V 2 bases and J 1 base, with 11 bases left between them. There are 15 residues in the CDR3. The clonotype was recovered from a woman aged 25 to 39 who had recovered from COVID-19. Sequenced sample: PBMCs or T cells enriched from blood (not recorded which). The V call is TRBV10-3, the J call TRBJ1-1, with a possible D match to TRBD1 (6 bases). CDR3 sequence reads: CAISEPTGSNTEAFF. The DNA for the CDR3 is TGTGCCATCAGTGAGCCGACAGGATCGAACACTGAAGCTTTCTTT.